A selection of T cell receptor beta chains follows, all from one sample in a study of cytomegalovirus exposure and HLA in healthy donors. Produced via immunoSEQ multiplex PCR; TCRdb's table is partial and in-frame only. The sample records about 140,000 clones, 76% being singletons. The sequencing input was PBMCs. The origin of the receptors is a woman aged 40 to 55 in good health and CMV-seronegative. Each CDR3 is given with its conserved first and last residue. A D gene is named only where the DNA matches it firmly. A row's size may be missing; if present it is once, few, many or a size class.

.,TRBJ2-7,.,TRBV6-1,TGTGCCAGCAGGACGGGGATCTCCTACGAGCAGTACTTC,CASRTGISYEQYF
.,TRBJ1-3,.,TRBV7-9,TGTGCCAGCAGCGGCAGGATATTTGGAAACACCATATATTTT,CASSGRIFGNTIYF
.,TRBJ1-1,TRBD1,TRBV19,TGTGCCAGTAGTATCGACAGGGGGCGTACTGAAGCTTTCTTT,CASSIDRGRTEAFF
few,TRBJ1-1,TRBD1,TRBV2,TGTGCCAGCAGGGACAGGGGTTACACTGAAGCTTTCTTT,CASRDRGYTEAFF
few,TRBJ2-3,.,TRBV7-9,TGTGCCGGCCTTAGCGGAAACACAGATACGCAGTATTTT,CAGLSGNTDTQYF
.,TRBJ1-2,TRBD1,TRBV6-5,TGTGCCACGACAGGGTTCAACTATGGCTACACCTTC,CATTGFNYGYTF
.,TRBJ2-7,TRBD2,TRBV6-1,TGTGCCAGCAGCGATAGCGGGCTGGCCCCCTACGAGCAGTACTTC,CASSDSGLAPYEQYF
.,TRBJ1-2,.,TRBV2,TGTGCCAGCAGGATCCAGGGCAATGGTGGCTACACCTTC,CASRIQGNGGYTF
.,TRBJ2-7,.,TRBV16,TGTGCCAGCAGCCAATCTCAGGGAACCTACGAGCAGTACTTC,CASSQSQGTYEQYF
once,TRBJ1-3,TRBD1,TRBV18,TGTGCCAGCTCACCCCGCCCGACAGGGGGATTCTCTGGAAACACCATATATTTT,CASSPRPTGGFSGNTIYF